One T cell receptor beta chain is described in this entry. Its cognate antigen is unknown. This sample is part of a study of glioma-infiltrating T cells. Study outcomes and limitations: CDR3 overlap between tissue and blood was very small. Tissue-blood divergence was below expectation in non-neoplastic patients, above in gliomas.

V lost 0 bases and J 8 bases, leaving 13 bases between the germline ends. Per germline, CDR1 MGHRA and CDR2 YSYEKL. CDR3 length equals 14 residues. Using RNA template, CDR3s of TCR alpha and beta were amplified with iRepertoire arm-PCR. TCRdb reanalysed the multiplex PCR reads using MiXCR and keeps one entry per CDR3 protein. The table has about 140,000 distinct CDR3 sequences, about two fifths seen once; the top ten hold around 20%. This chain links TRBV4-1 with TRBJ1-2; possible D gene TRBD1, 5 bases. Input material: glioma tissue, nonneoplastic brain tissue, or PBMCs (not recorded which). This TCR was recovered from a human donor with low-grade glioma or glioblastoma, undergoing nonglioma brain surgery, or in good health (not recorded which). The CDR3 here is CASSQDPQARGYTF. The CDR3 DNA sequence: TGCGCCAGCAGCCAAGACCCACAGGCCCGAGGCTACACCTTC.